This T cell receptor (beta chain) was captured by sequencing in a study of blood T cells in healthy people across ages. The study, taken as a whole, reports: Naive CD4+ cell counts and diversity both ran higher in long-lived than in aged donors.

Each donor gave around 9.3 milliliters of peripheral blood. The second PCR ran roughly 6 to 11 cycles with a sample-barcoded 5' primer and J-beta primers. Each CDR3 protein gets one entry after TCRdb re-called the 5' RACE reads with MiXCR. The sample shows more than 800,000 distinct CDR3 sequences, about 28% of them seen only once. With regard to this clonotype: Its antigen remains unidentified.

V shed 1 base and J shed 7 bases, with 20 bases lying between them. The CDR3 covers 17 residues. The germline V gene has CDR1 SEHNR and CDR2 FQNEAQ (reference sequence). The receptor comes from a woman older than 75 in good health. The chain is built from TRBV7-9 and TRBJ2-1, with a weak D call TRBD1 (6 bases). The sequenced material came from blood. The CDR3 is CASSLVGGSGVENEQFF. The CDR3 nucleotides read TGTGCCAGCAGCTTAGTAGGTGGGTCAGGGGTTGAGAATGAGCAGTTCTTC. Using reference TRBV7-9 and TRBJ2-1 for the parts outside the CDR3, the full variable domain is DTGVSQNPRHKITKRGQNVTFRCDPISEHNRLYWYRQTLGQGPEFLTYFQNEAQLEKSRLLSDRFSAERPKGSFSTLEIQRTEQGDSAMYLCASSLVGGSGVENEQFFGPGTRLTVL.